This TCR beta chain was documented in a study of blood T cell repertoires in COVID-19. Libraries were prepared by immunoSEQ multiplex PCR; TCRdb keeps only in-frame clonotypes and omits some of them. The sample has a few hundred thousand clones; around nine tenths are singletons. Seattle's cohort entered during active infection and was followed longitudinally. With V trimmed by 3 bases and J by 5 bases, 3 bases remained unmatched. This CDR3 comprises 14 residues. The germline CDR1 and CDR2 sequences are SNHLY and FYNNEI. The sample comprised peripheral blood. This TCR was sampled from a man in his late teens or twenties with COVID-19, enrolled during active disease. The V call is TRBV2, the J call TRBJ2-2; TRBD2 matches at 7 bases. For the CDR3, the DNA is TGTGCCAGCAGTGAGATCGGGGGGACCGGGGAGCTGTTTTTT. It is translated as CASSEIGGTGELFF.